Shown below are 4 T cell receptor beta chains from a single sample sequenced in a study of breast tumors, draining lymph nodes, adjacent tissues. Breast cancer patients provided tissue from their axillary draining lymph nodes. TCRdb fed the multiplex PCR reads into MiXCR, producing one record per CDR3 protein. This sample has over 100,000 distinct CDR3 sequences; 20% to 25% occur once, and the top ten carry roughly 2.5%. The specimen was axillary lymph node tissue. Receptors originate from a female donor with breast cancer. Some clones in this sample may be carry-over from other donors' samples.

This clonotype occurred many times. The V call is TRBV5-8, the J call TRBJ2-3; 11 bases are shared with TRBD2. J gave up 6 bases and V 4 bases, and 7 bases lay outside the gene matches. The length of the CDR3 is 15 residues. The V gene's germline CDR1 is SGHTS and CDR2 YDEGEE. CDR3 protein: CASSPSGRFGDTQYF. CDR3 DNA sequence: TGTGCCAGCAGCCCTAGCGGGAGGTTCGGGGATACGCAGTATTTT.

Points on this clonotype: A read error is possible here, since a much larger clone lies one base away. This chain links TRBV11-3 with TRBJ2-5; D is perhaps TRBD1 or TRBD2 (6 bases each). This CDR3 spans 16 amino acids. The germline gives CDR1 SGHNT, CDR2 YENEEA. The CDR3 DNA reads as TGTGCCAGCAGCTTAGAAGAGGCCGGGGGCCAAGGGACCCAGTACTTC. It encodes CASSLEEAGGQGTQYF.

This clonotype was counted at least ten times. The rearrangement joins TRBV5-6 to TRBJ2-1, with a weak D call TRBD2 (6 bases). The CDR3 contains 16 residues. Germline V gene data show CDR1 as SGHDT and CDR2 as YYEEEE. V was cut by 3 bases and J by 5 bases, with 18 bases left in between. CDR3 bases: TGTGCCAGCAGCTCTGGCCCCGGACTACCTAACAATGAGCAGTTCTTC. Its protein is CASSSGPGLPNNEQFF. Supplemented by reference TRBV5-6 and TRBJ2-1, the full variable domain reads DAGVTQSPTHLIKTRGQQVTLRCSPKSGHDTVSWYQQALGQGPQFIFQYYEEEERQRGNFPDRFSGHQFPNYSSELNVNALLLGDSALYLCASSSGPGLPNNEQFFGPGTRLTVL.

About this clonotype: This may come from a read error, since a much larger clone is one base off. The CDR3 carries no conserved terminal phenylalanine or tryptophan, so it likely arises from a read error. CDR3 sequence: CSAGGGQGFRRETQYL. Here the CDR3 DNA reads TGCAGTGCTGGAGGGGGACAGGGGTTTCGACGGGAGACCCAGTACCTC. The chain couples TRBV20-1 to TRBJ2-5; TRBD1 matches 10 bases. The ends lost 5 bases at V and 5 bases at J; junction bases unmatched: 14. In germline, CDR1 is DFQATT, CDR2 SNEGSKA (reference sequence). The CDR3 is 16 residues long.